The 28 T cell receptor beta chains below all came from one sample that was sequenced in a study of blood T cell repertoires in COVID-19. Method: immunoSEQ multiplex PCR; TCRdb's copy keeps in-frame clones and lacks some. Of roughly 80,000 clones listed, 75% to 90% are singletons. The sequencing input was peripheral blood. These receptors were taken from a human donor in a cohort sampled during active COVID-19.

CDR3 sequence reads: CAFDTGNQPQHF. The CDR3, as DNA: TGTGCCTTTGACACAGGCAATCAGCCCCAGCATTTT. The chain employs TRBV30 and TRBJ1-5; D not resolved. The V and J ends lost 7 bases and 2 bases respectively, with 9 bases between them. Germline CDR1 GTSNPN, CDR2 SVGIG (reference sequence). CDR3 length equals 12 residues.

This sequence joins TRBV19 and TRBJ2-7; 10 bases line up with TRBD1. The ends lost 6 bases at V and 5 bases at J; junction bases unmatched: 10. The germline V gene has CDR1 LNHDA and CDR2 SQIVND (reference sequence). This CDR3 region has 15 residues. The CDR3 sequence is CASRDRDRGFHEQYF. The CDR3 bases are TGTGCCAGTAGGGACCGGGACAGGGGTTTCCACGAGCAGTACTTC.

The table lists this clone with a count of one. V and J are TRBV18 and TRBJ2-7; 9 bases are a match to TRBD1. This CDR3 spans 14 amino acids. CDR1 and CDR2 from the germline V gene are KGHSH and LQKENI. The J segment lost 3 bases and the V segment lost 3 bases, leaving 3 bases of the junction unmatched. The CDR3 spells CASSPRTGDYEQYF. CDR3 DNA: TGTGCCAGCTCACCCAGGACAGGGGACTACGAGCAGTACTTC.

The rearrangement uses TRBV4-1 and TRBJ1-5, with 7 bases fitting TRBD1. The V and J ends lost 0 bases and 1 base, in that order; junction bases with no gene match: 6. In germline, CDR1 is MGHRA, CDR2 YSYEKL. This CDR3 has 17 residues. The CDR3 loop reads CASSQDPVGGSNQPQHF. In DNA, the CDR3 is TGCGCCAGCAGCCAAGACCCGGTAGGGGGCAGCAATCAGCCCCAGCATTTT.

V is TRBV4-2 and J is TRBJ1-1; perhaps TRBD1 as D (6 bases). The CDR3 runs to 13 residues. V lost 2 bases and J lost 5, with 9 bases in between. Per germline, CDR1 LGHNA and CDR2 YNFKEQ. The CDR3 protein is CASSQTRGTEAFF. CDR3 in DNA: TGTGCCAGCAGCCAAACCAGGGGTACTGAAGCTTTCTTT.

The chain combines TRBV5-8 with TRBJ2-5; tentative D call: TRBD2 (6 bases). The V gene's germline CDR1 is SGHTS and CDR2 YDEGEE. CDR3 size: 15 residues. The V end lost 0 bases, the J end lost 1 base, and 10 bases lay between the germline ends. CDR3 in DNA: TGTGCCAGCAGCTTGGATGGGGGGAGCCAAGAGACCCAGTACTTC. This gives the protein CASSLDGGSQETQYF.

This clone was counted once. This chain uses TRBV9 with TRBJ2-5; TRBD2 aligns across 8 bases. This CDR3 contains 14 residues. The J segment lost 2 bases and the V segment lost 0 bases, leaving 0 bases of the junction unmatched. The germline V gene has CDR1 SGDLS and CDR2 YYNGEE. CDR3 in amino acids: CASSVAGGQETQYF. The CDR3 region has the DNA TGTGCCAGCAGCGTAGCGGGGGGGCAAGAGACCCAGTACTTC.

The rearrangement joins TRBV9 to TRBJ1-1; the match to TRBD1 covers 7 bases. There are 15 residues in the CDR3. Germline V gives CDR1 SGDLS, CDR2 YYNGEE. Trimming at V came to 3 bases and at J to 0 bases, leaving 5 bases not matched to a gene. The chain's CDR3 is CASSGPGTVNTEAFF. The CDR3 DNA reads TGTGCCAGCAGCGGCCCCGGGACAGTGAACACTGAAGCTTTCTTT.

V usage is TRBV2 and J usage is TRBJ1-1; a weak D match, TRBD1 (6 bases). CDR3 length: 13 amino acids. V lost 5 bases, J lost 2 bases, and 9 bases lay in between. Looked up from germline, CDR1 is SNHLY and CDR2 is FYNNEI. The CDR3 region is CASSLDSNTEAFF. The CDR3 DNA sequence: TGTGCCAGCAGTTTGGACAGCAACACTGAAGCTTTCTTT.

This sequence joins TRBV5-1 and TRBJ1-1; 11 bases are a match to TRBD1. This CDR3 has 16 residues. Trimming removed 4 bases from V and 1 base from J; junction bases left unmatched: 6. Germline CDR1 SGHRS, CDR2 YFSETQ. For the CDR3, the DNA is TGCGCCAGCAGCCTCGGACAGGGGGCTTGGAACACTGAAGCTTTCTTT. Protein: CASSLGQGAWNTEAFF. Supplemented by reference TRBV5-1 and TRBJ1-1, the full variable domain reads KAGVTQTPRYLIKTRGQQVTLSCSPISGHRSVSWYQQTPGQGLQFLFEYFSETQRNKGNFPGRFSGRQFSNSRSEMNVSTLELGDSALYLCASSLGQGAWNTEAFFGQGTRLTVV.

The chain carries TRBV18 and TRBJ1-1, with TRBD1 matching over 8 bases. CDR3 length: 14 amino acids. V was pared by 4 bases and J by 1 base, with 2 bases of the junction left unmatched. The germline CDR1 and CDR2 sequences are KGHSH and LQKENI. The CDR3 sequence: CASSRDRTNTEAFF. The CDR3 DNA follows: TGTGCCAGCTCACGGGACAGGACGAACACTGAAGCTTTCTTT.

CDR3 protein: CASSQPPSGGSRTRELFF. CDR3 DNA sequence: TGTGCCAGCAGCCAGCCCCCTAGCGGGGGTTCCCGAACCCGGGAGCTGTTTTTT. This sequence joins TRBV3-1 (or the pseudogene TRBV3-2) and TRBJ2-2; 10 bases align to TRBD2. CDR1 LGHDT and CDR2 YNNKEL come from the germline V gene (reference sequence). Unmatched junction bases numbered 16, after V lost 3 bases and J lost 9 bases. The CDR3 has 18 residues.

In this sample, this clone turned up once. The CDR3 bases are TGTGCCAGCAGCTTACGGGGGCAGGGGGACAATGAGCAGTTCTTC. Its translation: CASSLRGQGDNEQFF. The chain is built from TRBV7-6 and TRBJ2-1; tentative D call: TRBD1 (7 bases). This CDR3 has 15 residues. V lost 2 bases and J 5 bases, leaving 13 bases between the germline ends. Germline-derived CDR1 and CDR2 are SGHVS and FNYEAQ. The full variable domain, completed using reference TRBV7-6 and TRBJ2-1, is GAGVSQSPRYKVTKRGQDVALRCDPISGHVSLYWYRQALGQGPEFLTYFNYEAQQDKSGLPNDRFSAERPEGSISTLTIQRTEQRDSAMYRCASSLRGQGDNEQFFGPGTRLTVL.

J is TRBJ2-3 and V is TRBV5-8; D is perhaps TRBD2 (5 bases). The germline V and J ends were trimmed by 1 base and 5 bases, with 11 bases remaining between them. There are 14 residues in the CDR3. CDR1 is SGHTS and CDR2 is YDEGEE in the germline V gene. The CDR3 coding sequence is TGTGCCAGCAGCTTGAGCGGTTCCGGAGATACGCAGTATTTT. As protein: CASSLSGSGDTQYF.

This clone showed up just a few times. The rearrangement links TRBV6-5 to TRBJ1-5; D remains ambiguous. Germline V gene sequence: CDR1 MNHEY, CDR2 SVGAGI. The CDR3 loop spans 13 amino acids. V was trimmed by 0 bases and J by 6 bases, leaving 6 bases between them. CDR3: CASSYSRGQPQHF. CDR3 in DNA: TGTGCCAGCAGTTACTCACGGGGTCAGCCCCAGCATTTT.

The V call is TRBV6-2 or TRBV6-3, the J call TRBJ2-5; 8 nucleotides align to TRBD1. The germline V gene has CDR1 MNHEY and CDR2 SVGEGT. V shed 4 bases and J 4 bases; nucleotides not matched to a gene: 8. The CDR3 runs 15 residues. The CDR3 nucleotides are TGTGCCAGCAGTTTGGGCGACAGGGGAGCAGAGACCCAGTACTTC. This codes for CASSLGDRGAETQYF.

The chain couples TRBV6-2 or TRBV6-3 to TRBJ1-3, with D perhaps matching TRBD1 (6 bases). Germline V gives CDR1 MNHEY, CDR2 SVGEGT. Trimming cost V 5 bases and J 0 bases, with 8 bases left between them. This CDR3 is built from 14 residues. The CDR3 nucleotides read TGTGCCAGCAGTGGGACAACCTCTGGAAACACCATATATTTT. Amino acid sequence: CASSGTTSGNTIYF.

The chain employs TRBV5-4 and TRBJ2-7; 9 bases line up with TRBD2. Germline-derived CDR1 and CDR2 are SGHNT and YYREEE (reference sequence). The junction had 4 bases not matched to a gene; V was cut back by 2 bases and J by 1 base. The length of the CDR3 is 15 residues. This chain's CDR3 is CASSFGGGVSYEQYF. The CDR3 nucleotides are TGTGCCAGCAGCTTCGGCGGGGGGGTTTCCTACGAGCAGTACTTC.

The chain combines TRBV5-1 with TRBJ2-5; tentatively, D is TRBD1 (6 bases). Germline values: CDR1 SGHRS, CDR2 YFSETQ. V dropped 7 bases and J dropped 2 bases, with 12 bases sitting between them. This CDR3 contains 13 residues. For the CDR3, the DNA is TGCGCCAGCGGAATCCAGGGGCAAGAGACCCAGTACTTC. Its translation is CASGIQGQETQYF.

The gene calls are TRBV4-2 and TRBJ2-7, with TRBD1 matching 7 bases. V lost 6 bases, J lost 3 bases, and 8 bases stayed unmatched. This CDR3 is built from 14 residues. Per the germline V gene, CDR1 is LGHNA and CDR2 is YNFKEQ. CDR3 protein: CASSVDRVGYEQYF. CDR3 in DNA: TGTGCCAGCAGTGTTGACAGGGTGGGCTACGAGCAGTACTTC.

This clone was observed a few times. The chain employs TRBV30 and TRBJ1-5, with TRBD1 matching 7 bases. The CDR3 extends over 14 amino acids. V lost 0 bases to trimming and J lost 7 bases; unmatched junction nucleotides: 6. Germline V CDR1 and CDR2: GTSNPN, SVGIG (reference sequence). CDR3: CAWSVPGGVQPQHF. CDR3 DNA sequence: TGTGCCTGGAGTGTACCAGGGGGAGTCCAGCCCCAGCATTTT.

This CDR3 reads CASSKGAGGSGYTF. The CDR3 nucleotides are TGTGCCAGCAGCAAAGGGGCAGGTGGTAGTGGCTACACCTTC. This chain links TRBV5-5 with TRBJ1-2, with D perhaps TRBD1 (5 bases). Germline CDR1 SGHKS, CDR2 YYEKEE (reference sequence). Trimming cost V 4 bases and J 7 bases, with 17 bases left between them. The CDR3 is made up of 14 amino acids.

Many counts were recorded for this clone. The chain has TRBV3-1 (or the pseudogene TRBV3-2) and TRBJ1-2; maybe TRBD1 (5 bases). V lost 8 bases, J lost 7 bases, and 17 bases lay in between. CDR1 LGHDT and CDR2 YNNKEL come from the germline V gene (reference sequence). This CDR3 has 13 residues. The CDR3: CASGSQGGGGYTF. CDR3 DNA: TGTGCCAGCGGCTCTCAGGGCGGGGGTGGCTACACCTTC.

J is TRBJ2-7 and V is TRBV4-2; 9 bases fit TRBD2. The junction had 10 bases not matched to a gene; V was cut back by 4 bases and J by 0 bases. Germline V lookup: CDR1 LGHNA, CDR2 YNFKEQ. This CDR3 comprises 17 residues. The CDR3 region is CASSPRTSEGSSYEQYF. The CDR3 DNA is TGTGCCAGCAGCCCTCGGACTAGCGAGGGGAGCTCCTACGAGCAGTACTTC.

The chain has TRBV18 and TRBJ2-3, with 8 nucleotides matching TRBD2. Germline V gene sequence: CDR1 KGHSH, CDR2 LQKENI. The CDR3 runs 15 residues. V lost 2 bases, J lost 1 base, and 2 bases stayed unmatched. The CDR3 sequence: CASSPVGGGTDTQYF. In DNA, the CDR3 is TGTGCCAGCTCACCAGTCGGGGGGGGCACAGATACGCAGTATTTT.

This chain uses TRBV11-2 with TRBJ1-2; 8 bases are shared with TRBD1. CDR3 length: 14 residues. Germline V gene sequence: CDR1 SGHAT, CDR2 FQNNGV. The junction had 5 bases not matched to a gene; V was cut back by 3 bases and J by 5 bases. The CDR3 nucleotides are TGTGCCAGCAGCTTTACAGGGGGGGGTTATGGCTACACCTTC. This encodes CASSFTGGGYGYTF.

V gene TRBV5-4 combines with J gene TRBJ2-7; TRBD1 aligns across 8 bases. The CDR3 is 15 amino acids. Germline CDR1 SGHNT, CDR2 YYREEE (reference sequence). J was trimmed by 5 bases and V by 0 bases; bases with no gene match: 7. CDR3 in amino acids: CASSLAETGAHEQYF. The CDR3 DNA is TGTGCCAGCAGCTTGGCCGAGACAGGGGCCCACGAGCAGTACTTC.

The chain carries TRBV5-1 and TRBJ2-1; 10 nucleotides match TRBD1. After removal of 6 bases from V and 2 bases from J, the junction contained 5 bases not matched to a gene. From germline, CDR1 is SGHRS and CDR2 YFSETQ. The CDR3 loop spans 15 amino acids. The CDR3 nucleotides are TGCGCCAGCAAACTCGGGACAGGGGCCTACAATGAGCAGTTCTTC. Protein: CASKLGTGAYNEQFF.